This TCR beta chain was observed in a study of regulatory T cells in long-lasting Graves disease. Relying on iRepertoire HTBI primers and Arm-PCR of CDR3 regions, the team built TCR beta libraries. TCRdb called the multiplex PCR reads again in MiXCR, with one record for every CDR3 protein. The table includes hundreds of thousands of distinct CDR3 sequences, roughly 16% detected once. The CDR3 contains 15 residues. V gave up 7 bases and J gave up 3 bases, with 16 bases separating them. Indicated time point: newly diagnosed GD, antithyroid drugs for less than 3 months. PBMCs provided the RNA from which the TCR library was made. These records were also assigned to another study, of T cells in Graves' hyperthyroidism and ophthalmopathy.

Sample: peripheral blood mononuclear cells (PBMCs), taken at new diagnosis, from a patient treated with antithyroid drugs. The chain carries TRBV12-3 or TRBV12-4 and TRBJ1-5, with TRBD1 as a possible D gene (5 bases). This TCR was recovered from a woman aged 30 to 39 with Graves disease. CDR3 DNA sequence: TGTGCCAGCATGGGTGGGGCAACTCTCAATCAGCCCCAGCATTTT. This gives the protein CASMGGATLNQPQHF.